This T cell receptor (beta chain) appears in the sequencing data of a study of cytomegalovirus exposure and HLA in healthy donors. Study-level findings and limits: CMV serostatus was the sole immune exposure data available. The study flagged about 150 TCR beta chains as cytomegalovirus-associated. Association of a missense DCLRE1C variant with TCR beta V- and J-gene trimming was reported in a later analysis.

PCR primers comprised 60 Vbeta and 13 Jbeta primers. Repertoires were generated with immunoSEQ multiplex PCR, while TCRdb's copy carries only in-frame clones and drops some. Found here are approximately 85,000 clones, about four fifths of them singletons; the top ten hold approximately 7.5%. Of note for this clone: Its antigen is undetermined.

This clonotype was sampled from a man aged 25 to 45 in good health and CMV-seronegative. Sequencing was done on a sample of PBMCs.

This chain's CDR3 is CASSPTTVSYEQYF. The DNA for the CDR3 is TGTGCCAGCAGCCCCACGACAGTCTCCTACGAGCAGTACTTC. The genes are TRBV28 and TRBJ2-7; the D gene is possibly TRBD1 (5 bases). V lost 6 bases to trimming and J lost 0 bases, with 12 bases between them. The CDR3 is made up of 14 amino acids. CDR1 is MDHEN and CDR2 is SYDVKM in the germline V gene.